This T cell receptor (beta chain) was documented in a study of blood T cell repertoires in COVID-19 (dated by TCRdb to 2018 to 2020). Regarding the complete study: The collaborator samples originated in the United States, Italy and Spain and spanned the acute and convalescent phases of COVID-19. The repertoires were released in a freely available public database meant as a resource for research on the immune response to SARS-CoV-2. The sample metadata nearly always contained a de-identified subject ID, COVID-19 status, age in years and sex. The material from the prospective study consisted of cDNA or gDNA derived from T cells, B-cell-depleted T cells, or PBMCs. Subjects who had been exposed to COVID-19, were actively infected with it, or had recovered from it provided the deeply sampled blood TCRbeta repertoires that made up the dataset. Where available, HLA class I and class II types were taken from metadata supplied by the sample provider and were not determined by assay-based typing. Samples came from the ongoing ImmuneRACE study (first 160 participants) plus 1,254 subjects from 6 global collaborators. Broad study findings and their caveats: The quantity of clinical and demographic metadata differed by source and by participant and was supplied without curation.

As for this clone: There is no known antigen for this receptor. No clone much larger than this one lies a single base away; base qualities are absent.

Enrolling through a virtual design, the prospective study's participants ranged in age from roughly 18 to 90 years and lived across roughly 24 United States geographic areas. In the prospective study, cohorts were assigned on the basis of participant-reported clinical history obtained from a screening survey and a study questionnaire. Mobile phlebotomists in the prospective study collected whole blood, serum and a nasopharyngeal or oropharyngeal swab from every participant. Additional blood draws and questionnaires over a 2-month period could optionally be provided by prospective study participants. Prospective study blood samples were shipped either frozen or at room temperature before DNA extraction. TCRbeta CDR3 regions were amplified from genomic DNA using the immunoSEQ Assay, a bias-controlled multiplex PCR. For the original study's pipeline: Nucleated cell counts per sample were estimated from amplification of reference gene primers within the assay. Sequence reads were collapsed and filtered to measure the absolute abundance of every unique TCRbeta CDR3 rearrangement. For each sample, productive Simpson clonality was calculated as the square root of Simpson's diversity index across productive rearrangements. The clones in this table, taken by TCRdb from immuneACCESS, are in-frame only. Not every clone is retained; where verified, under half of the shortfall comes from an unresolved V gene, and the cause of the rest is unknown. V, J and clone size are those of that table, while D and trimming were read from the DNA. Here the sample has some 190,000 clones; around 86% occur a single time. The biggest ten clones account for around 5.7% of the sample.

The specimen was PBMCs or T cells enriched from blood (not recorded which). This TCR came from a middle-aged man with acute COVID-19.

The DNA sequence is as follows: TGTGCCAGCAGTGTCCGGGACTTGGGAGATCAGCCCCAGCATTTT. This sequence encodes CASSVRDLGDQPQHF. The sequence joins TRBV2 to TRBJ1-5, with a tentative D gene TRBD1 over 5 matching bases. From cysteine to phenylalanine, the CDR3 is 15 amino acids long. The retained sequence is limited to the CDR3, 45 bases, with the frame set at the first base. The germline V gene yields SNHLY for CDR1 and FYNNEI for CDR2. The junction carries 15 bases between V and J, which are trimmed by 4 bases and 5 bases respectively.